This T cell receptor beta chain derives from a study of cytomegalovirus exposure and HLA in healthy donors. Study-wide findings and caveats: For TCR beta chains, V- and J-gene trimming was later linked to a missense DCLRE1C variant. Previously analyzed data showed that most TCR beta V segments were productive at a frequency of about 87% or about 30%.

Researchers ran the PCR with 60 Vbeta and 13 Jbeta primers. Sequencing used immunoSEQ multiplex PCR; TCRdb keeps in-frame clones, though not all of them. The profile covers 40,000 to 55,000 clones, with around 80% appearing a single time and 8.1% taken by the ten largest. With 2 bases removed from V and 0 bases from J, the gap between germline ends came to 12 bases. This CDR3 spans 15 amino acids. Germline-derived CDR1 and CDR2 are SGHNT and YYREEE (reference sequence). Turning to this clone: Its antigen remains unidentified.

This TCR derives from a man younger than 40 in good health and CMV-seropositive. Material for sequencing was PBMCs. This chain joins TRBV5-4 and TRBJ2-7, with D possibly being TRBD2 (6 bases). CDR3 nucleotides: TGTGCCAGCAGCTTAATGCGGGGTGCCTCCTACGAGCAGTACTTC. This encodes CASSLMRGASYEQYF.